A single sample is the source of the 12 T cell receptor beta chains below, sequenced in a study of beta chain features in type 1 diabetes. Study-wide results and caveats: Shortening that was moderate but significant affected the TCRB CDR3s of Type 1 diabetes patients in all four CD4+ subsets.

These TCRs are of unknown antigen specificity. Every bit of the isolated RNA underwent reverse transcription, so sequencing read expressed TCRB transcripts. Measured with immunoSEQ multiplex PCR; TCRdb has only the in-frame clones, and not every one. The sample has fewer than 110,000 clones; 25% to 35% are singletons. Sequencing was done on a sample of central memory CD4+ T cells from blood. The receptors were gathered from a woman aged 18-30 years with type 1 diabetes.

The chain's CDR3 is CASTLGQVFSEAFF. The CDR3 DNA sequence: TGTGCCAGCACCCTTGGACAGGTTTTTAGTGAAGCTTTCTTT. The chain couples TRBV2 to TRBJ1-1; TRBD1 aligns across 7 bases. V trimming: 7 bases; J trimming: 7 bases; junction bases outside the gene matches: 12. The CDR3 spans 14 residues. Germline CDR1 SNHLY, CDR2 FYNNEI.

This chain connects TRBV6-5 to TRBJ2-4, with 7 bases aligning to TRBD2. CDR1 MNHEY and CDR2 SVGAGI come from the germline V gene. The CDR3 totals 12 residues. V lost 6 bases to trimming and J lost 7 bases; unmatched junction nucleotides: 3. CDR3 coding DNA: TGTGCCAGCAGCAGTAGCGGGAACATTCAGTACTTC. This encodes CASSSSGNIQYF.

This clone was seen more than once but under ten times. J is TRBJ1-1 and V is TRBV7-3; D gene ambiguous. The germline V gene has CDR1 SGHTA and CDR2 FQGTGA. The V end lost 6 bases, the J end lost 5 bases, and 16 bases lay between the germline ends. The CDR3 is 14 amino acids. This CDR3 is CASSQGGSGTEAFF. CDR3 nucleotide sequence: TGTGCCAGCAGTCAAGGAGGTTCGGGAACTGAAGCTTTCTTT.

This chain joins TRBV5-8 and TRBJ2-5; a weak D match, TRBD1 (6 bases). Germline loops: CDR1 SGHTS, CDR2 YDEGEE. Trimming left V 2 bases short and J 2 bases short, with 22 bases between. The CDR3 covers 18 residues. Here the CDR3 DNA reads TGTGCCAGCAGCTTCTACCACCCCATAGGACAGATTCAAGAGACCCAGTACTTC. Protein: CASSFYHPIGQIQETQYF.

The chain recombines TRBV6-1 with TRBJ1-4, with a possible D match to TRBD1 (5 bases). Germline V CDR1 and CDR2: MNHNS, SASEGT. Trimming took 7 bases from V and 1 from J, leaving 13 bases between them. This CDR3 is built from 15 residues. The CDR3 DNA follows: TGTGCCAGCATCCTGGCGGGGGGAACTAATGAAAAACTGTTTTTT. Translation gives CASILAGGTNEKLFF.

The V gene is TRBV28, the J gene TRBJ2-1, with a possible D match to TRBD1 (6 bases). Germline CDR1 reads MDHEN; CDR2 reads SYDVKM. This CDR3 contains 16 residues. Trimming removed 7 bases at V and 0 bases at J, with 16 bases between. CDR3: CASTSVGGSSYNEQFF. CDR3 in DNA: TGTGCCAGCACTAGTGTAGGGGGAAGCTCCTACAATGAGCAGTTCTTC.

In this sample, this clone turned up a few times. The V and J genes are TRBV4-3 and TRBJ2-5; the match to TRBD2 covers 13 bases. V lost 3 bases, J lost 3 bases, and 7 bases stayed unmatched. Germline values: CDR1 LGHNA, CDR2 YSLEER. The CDR3 contains 17 residues. Here the CDR3 reads CASSQETGLAGKETQYF. The CDR3 nucleotides read TGCGCCAGCAGCCAGGAAACGGGACTAGCGGGGAAAGAGACCCAGTACTTC.

The genes are TRBV18 and TRBJ2-5, with D possibly being TRBD2 (5 bases). Germline CDR1 reads KGHSH; CDR2 reads LQKENI. V was trimmed by 3 bases and J by 2 bases, leaving 7 bases between them. The CDR3 loop spans 13 amino acids. The CDR3 nucleotides read TGTGCCAGCTCACCCCGGGGACAAGAGACCCAGTACTTC. This codes for CASSPRGQETQYF.

This clone was found a few times. The chain links TRBV2 to TRBJ1-5, with D possibly matching TRBD1 (5 bases). Germline CDR1 is SNHLY and CDR2 is FYNNEI. The CDR3 runs to 14 residues. The V and J ends lost 9 bases and 3 bases respectively, with 15 bases between them. The CDR3 coding sequence is TGTGCCAGAGAAAACACAGGTCCCAATCAGCCCCAGCATTTT. Translated: CARENTGPNQPQHF.

A note on this clone: At one end, the junction sequence differs from germline, possibly due to a read error. The chain links TRBV4-2 to TRBJ2-6; a possible D gene is TRBD1 (5 bases). The V gene's germline CDR1 is LGHNA and CDR2 YNFKEQ. CDR3 size: 16 residues. The CDR3 is CASSQATSPGANVLAF. The CDR3 bases are TGTGCCAGCAGCCAAGCGACATCCCCTGGGGCCAACGTCCTGGCTTTC.

This chain joins TRBV5-6 and TRBJ1-5, with 8 bases that match TRBD1. CDR3 length equals 15 residues. With V trimmed by 3 bases and J by 4 bases, 6 bases remained unmatched. Germline V gene lookup returns CDR1 SGHDT and CDR2 YYEEEE. The CDR3 sequence: CASSYRTGQNQPQHF. The DNA of the CDR3 is TGTGCCAGCAGCTACCGGACAGGGCAGAATCAGCCCCAGCATTTT.

V gene TRBV10-1 combines with J gene TRBJ2-1; 14 nucleotides align to TRBD2. The germline V gene has CDR1 WNHNN and CDR2 SYGVQD (reference sequence). CDR3 length equals 14 residues. With V trimmed by 8 bases and J by 6 bases, 3 bases remained unmatched. The CDR3 coding sequence is TGCGCCAGCTCGGGGACTAGCGGGAGCAATGAGCAGTTCTTC. This translates into CASSGTSGSNEQFF.